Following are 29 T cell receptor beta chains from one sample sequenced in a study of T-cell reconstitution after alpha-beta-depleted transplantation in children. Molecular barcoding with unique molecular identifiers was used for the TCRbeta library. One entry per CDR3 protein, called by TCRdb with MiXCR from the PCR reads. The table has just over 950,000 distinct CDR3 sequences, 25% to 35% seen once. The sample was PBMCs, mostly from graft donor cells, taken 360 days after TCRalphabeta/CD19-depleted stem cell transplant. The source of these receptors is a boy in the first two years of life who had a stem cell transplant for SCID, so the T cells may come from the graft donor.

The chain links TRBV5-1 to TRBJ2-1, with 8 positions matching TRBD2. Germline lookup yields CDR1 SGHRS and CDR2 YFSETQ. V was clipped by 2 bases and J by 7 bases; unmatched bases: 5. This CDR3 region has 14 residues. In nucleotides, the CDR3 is TGCGCCAGCAGCTTCCGAGCGGGGGATAATGAGCAGTTCTTC. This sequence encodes CASSFRAGDNEQFF.

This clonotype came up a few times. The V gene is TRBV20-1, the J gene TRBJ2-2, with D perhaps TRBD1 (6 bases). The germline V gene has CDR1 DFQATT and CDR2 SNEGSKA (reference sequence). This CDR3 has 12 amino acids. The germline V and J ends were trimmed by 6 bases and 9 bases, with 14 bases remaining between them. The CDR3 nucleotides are TGCAGTGCAAGTCGAGGGGGAAGGGAGCTGTTTTTT. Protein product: CSASRGGRELFF.

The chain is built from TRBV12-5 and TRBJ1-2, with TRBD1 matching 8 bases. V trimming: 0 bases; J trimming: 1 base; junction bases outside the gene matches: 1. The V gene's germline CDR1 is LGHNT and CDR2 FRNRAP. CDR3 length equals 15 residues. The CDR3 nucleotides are TGTGCTAGTGGTTTGGTGGACAGGGATAACTATGGCTACACCTTC. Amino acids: CASGLVDRDNYGYTF.

CDR3 residues: CATSSGTSGAEQFF. The CDR3 DNA reads as TGTGCCACCAGCAGCGGGACTAGCGGGGCAGAGCAGTTCTTC. This chain uses TRBV15 with TRBJ2-1; 13 positions agree with TRBD2. The CDR3 length is 14 residues. CDR1 LNHNV and CDR2 YYDKDF come from the germline V gene (reference sequence). Germline trimming cut 3 bases from V and 10 bases from J; bases unmatched to any gene: 3.

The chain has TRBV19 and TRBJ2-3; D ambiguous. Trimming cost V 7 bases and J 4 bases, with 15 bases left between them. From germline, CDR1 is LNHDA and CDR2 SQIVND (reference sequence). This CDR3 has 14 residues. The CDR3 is CASTSTGFADTQYF. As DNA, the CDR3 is TGTGCCAGTACCTCCACGGGTTTTGCAGATACGCAGTATTTT.

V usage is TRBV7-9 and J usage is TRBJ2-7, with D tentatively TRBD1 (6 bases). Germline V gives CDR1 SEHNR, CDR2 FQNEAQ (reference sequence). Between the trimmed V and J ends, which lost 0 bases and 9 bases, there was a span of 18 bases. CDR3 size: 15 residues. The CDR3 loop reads CASSLARLTGNGQYF. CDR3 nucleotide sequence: TGTGCCAGCAGCTTAGCGAGACTGACAGGCAACGGGCAGTACTTC. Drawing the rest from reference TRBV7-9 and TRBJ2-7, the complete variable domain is DTGVSQNPRHKITKRGQNVTFRCDPISEHNRLYWYRQTLGQGPEFLTYFQNEAQLEKSRLLSDRFSAERPKGSFSTLEIQRTEQGDSAMYLCASSLARLTGNGQYFGPGTRLTVT.

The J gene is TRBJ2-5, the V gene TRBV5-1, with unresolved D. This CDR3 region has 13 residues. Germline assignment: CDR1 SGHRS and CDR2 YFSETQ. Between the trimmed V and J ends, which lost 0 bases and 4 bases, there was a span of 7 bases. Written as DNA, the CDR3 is TGCGCCAGCAGCTTGGCCGTGGTAGAGACCCAGTACTTC. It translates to CASSLAVVETQYF.

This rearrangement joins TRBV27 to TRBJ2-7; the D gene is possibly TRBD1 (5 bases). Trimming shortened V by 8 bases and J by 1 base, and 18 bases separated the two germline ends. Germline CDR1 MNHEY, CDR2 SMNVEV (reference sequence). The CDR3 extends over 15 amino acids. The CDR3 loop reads CASSAGQGRSYEQYF. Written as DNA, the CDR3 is TGTGCCAGCTCGGCCGGCCAGGGTAGGTCCTACGAGCAGTACTTC.

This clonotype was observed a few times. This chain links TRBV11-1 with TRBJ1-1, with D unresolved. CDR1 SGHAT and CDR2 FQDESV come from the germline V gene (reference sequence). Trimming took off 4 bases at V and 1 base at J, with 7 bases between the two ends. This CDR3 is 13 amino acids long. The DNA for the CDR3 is TGTGCCAGCAGCTCGACCCGGAACACTGAAGCTTTCTTT. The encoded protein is CASSSTRNTEAFF.

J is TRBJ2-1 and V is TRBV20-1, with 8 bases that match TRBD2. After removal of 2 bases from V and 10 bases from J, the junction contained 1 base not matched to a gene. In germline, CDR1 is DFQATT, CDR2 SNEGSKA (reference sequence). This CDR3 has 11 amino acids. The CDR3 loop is CSARSSGEQFF. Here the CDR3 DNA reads TGCAGTGCTAGATCTAGCGGGGAGCAGTTCTTC.

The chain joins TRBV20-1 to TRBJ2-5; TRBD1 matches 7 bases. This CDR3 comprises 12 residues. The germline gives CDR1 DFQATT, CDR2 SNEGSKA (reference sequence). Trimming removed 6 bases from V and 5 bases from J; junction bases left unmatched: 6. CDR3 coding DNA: TGCAGTGCCCAGACAGGGAGTGAGACCCAGTACTTC. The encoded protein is CSAQTGSETQYF.

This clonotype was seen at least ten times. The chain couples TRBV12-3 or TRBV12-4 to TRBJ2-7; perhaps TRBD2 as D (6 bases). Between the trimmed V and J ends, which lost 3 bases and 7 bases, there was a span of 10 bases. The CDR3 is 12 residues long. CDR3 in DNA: TGTGCCAGCAGTTTTGCCCGGGGGGAGCAGTACTTC. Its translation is CASSFARGEQYF.

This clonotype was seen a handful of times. CDR3 loop: CASSESQETQYF. The CDR3 region has the DNA TGTGCCAGCAGTGAGAGTCAAGAGACCCAGTACTTC. The J gene is TRBJ2-5, the V gene TRBV6-1, with D unclear. The germline V gene encodes CDR1 MNHNS and CDR2 SASEGT. The CDR3 has 12 residues. Trimming shortened V by 3 bases and J by 2 bases, and 4 bases separated the two germline ends.

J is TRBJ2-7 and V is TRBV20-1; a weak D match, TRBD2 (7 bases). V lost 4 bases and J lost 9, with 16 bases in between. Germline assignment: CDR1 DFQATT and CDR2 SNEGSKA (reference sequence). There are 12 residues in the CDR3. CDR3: CSAKGGVLGQYF. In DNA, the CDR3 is TGCAGTGCTAAAGGGGGGGTACTGGGGCAGTACTTC.

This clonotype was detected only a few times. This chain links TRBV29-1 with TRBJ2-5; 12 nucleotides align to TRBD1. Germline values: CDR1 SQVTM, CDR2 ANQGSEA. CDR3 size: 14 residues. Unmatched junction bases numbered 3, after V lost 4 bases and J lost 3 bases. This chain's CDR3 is CSVAGTGGKETQYF. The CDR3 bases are TGCAGCGTTGCCGGGACAGGGGGCAAAGAGACCCAGTACTTC.

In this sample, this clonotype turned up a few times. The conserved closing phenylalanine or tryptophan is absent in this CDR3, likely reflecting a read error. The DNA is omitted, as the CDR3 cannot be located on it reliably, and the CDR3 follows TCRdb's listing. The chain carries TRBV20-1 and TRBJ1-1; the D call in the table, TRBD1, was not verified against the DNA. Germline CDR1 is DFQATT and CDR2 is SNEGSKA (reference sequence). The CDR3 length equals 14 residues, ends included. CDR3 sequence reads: CSARAEGSWETGRI.

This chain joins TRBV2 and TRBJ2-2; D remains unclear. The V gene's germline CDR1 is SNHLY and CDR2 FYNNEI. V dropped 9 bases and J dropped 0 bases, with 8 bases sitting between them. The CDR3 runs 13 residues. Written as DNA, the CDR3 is TGTGCCAGACAGATCGCGAACACCGGGGAGCTGTTTTTT. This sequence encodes CARQIANTGELFF. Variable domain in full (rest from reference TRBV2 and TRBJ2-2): EPEVTQTPSHQVTQMGQEVILRCVPISNHLYFYWYRQILGQKVEFLVSFYNNEISEKSEIFDDQFSVERPDGSNFTLKIRSTKLEDSAMYFCARQIANTGELFFGEGSRLTVL.

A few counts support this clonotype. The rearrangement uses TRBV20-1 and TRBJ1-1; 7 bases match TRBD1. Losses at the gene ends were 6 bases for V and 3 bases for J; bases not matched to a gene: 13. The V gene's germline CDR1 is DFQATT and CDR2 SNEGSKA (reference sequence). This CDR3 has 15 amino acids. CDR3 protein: CSATPVTGAYTEAFF. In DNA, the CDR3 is TGCAGTGCCACACCCGTTACAGGGGCCTACACTGAAGCTTTCTTT.

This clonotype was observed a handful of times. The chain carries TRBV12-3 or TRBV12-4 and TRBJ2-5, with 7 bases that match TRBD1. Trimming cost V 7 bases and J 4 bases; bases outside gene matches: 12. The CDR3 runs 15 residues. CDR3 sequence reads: CASKARQGVGETQYF. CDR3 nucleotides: TGTGCCAGCAAAGCGCGACAGGGAGTAGGAGAGACCCAGTACTTC.

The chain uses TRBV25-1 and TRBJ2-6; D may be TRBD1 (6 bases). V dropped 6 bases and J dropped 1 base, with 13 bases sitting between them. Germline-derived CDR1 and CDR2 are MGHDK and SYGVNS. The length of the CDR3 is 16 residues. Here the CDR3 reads CASREPGVSGANVLTF. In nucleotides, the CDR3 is TGTGCCAGCAGGGAGCCAGGGGTATCTGGGGCCAACGTCCTGACTTTC.

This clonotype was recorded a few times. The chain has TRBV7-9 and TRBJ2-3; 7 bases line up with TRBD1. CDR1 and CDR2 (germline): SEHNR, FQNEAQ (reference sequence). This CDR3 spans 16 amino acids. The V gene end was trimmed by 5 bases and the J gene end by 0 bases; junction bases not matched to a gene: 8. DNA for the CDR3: TGTGCCAGCAGCGGGGACAGCTCCCTCAGCACAGATACGCAGTATTTT. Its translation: CASSGDSSLSTDTQYF.

This CDR3 reads CASSPYGVEQFF. CDR3 nucleotides: TGTGCCAGCAGCCCATACGGCGTTGAGCAGTTCTTC. The chain uses TRBV5-5 and TRBJ2-1; D is undetermined. The germline gives CDR1 SGHKS, CDR2 YYEKEE (reference sequence). Trimming cost V 4 bases and J 9 bases, with 11 bases left between them. The CDR3 totals 12 residues. The whole variable domain, remainder taken from reference TRBV5-5 and TRBJ2-1, is DAGVTQSPTHLIKTRGQQVTLRCSPISGHKSVSWYQQVLGQGPQFIFQYYEKEERGRGNFPDRFSARQFPNYSSELNVNALLLGDSALYLCASSPYGVEQFFGPGTRLTVL.

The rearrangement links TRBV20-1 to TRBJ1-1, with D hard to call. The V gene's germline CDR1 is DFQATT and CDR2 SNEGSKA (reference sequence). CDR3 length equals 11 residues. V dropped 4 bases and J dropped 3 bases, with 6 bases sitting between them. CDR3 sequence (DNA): TGCAGTGCTATTTGGGACACTGAAGCTTTCTTT. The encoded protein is CSAIWDTEAFF.

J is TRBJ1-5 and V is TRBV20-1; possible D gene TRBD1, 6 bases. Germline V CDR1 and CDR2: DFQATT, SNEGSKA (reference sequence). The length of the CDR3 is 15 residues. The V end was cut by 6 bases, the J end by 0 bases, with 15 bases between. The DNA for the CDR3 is TGCAGTGCCCGGAGGGGGAGGATTAGCAATCAGCCCCAGCATTTT. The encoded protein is CSARRGRISNQPQHF.

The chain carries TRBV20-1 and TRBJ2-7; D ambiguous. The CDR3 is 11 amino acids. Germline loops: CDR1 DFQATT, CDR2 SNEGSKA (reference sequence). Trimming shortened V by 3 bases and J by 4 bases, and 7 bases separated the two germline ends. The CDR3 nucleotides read TGCAGTGCTAGGGATATTTACGAGCAGTACTTC. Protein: CSARDIYEQYF.

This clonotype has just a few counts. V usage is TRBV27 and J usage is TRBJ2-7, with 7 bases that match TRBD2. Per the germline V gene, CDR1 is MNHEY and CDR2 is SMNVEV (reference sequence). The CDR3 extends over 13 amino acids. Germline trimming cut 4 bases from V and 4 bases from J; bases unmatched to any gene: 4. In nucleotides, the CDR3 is TGTGCCAGCAGTTGGGGGGAGGGGTACGAGCAGTACTTC. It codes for CASSWGEGYEQYF.

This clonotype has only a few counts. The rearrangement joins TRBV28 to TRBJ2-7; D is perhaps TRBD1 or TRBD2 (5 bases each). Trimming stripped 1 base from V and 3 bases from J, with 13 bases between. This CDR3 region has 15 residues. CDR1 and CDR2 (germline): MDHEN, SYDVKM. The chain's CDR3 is CASSLLGVRFYEQYF. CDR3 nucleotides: TGTGCCAGCAGTTTATTGGGGGTTCGTTTCTACGAGCAGTACTTC.

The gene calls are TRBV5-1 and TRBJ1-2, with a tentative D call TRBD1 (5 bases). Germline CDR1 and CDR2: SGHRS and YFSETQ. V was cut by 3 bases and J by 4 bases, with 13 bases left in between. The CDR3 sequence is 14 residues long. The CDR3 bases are TGCGCCAGCAGCTGGGGACTGTCGCTCTATGGCTACACCTTC. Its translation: CASSWGLSLYGYTF.

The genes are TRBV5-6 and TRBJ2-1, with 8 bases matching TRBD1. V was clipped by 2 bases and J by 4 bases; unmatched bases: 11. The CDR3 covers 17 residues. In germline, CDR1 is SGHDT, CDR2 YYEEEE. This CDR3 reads CASSLQGQGEYYNEQFF. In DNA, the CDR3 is TGTGCCAGCAGCTTACAAGGACAGGGCGAATATTACAATGAGCAGTTCTTC. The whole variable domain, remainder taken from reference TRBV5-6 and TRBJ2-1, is DAGVTQSPTHLIKTRGQQVTLRCSPKSGHDTVSWYQQALGQGPQFIFQYYEEEERQRGNFPDRFSGHQFPNYSSELNVNALLLGDSALYLCASSLQGQGEYYNEQFFGPGTRLTVL.